This TCR beta chain was identified in a study of blood T cells in healthy people across ages. Study-level information: The template switching approach captured approximately one barcoded beta molecule for every two T cells.

The germline gives CDR1 DFQATT, CDR2 SNEGSKA (reference sequence). The V end lost 1 base, the J end lost 3 bases, and 7 bases lay between the germline ends. This CDR3 spans 12 amino acids. A second roughly 6 to 12 cycle PCR used barcoded and J-beta primers. TCRdb independently ran MiXCR on the 5' RACE reads; one entry per CDR3 protein. Of around 670,000 distinct CDR3 sequences listed, about 28% are singletons. A word on this clonotype: A much larger clone lies one base from this, so it may be a read error.

The TCR was taken from a woman of 80 years or more in good health. V usage is TRBV20-1 and J usage is TRBJ2-7; D not resolved. The sequenced sample consisted of blood. DNA for the CDR3: TGCAGTGCTAGAGGACGGGTCTACGAGCAGTACTTC. It codes for CSARGRVYEQYF.